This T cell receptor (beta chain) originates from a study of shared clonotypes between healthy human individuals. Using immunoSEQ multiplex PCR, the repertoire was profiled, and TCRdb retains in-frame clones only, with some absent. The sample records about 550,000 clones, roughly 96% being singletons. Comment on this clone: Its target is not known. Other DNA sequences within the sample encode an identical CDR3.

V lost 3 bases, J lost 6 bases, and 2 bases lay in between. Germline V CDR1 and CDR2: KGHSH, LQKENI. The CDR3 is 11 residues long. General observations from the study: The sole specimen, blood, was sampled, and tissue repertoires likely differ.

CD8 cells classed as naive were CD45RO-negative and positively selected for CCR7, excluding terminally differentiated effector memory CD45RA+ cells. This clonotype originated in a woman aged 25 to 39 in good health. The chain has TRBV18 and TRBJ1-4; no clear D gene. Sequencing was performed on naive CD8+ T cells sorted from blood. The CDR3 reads CASSPDEKLFF. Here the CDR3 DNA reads TGTGCCAGCTCACCCGATGAAAAACTGTTTTTT.